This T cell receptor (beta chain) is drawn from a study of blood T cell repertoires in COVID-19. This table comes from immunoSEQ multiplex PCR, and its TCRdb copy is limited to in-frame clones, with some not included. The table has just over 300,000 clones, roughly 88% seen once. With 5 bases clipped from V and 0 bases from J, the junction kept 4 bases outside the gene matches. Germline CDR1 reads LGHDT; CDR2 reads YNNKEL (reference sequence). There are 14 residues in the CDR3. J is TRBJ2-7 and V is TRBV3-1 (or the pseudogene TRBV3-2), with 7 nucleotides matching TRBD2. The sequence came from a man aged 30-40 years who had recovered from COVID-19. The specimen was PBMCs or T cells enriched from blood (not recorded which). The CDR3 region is CASSKTSISYEQYF. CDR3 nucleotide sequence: TGTGCCAGCAGCAAGACTAGCATCTCCTACGAGCAGTACTTC.